The source of this T cell receptor beta chain is a study of blood T cells in healthy people across ages. This clonotype was detected ten times or more. No antigen is known for it. Notes on the study in general: Compared with aged donors, long-lived donors showed fewer expanded clones, suggesting selection. Bulk PBMC profiling left naive and antigen-experienced comparisons inconclusive.

Through a sample-barcoded 5' primer and a J-beta primer mix, a second PCR was run for roughly 6 to 11 cycles. Every single cDNA molecule received a tag from a template-switch adaptor with 12 random nucleotides. MiXCR was run by TCRdb on the 5' RACE reads, yielding one entry per CDR3 protein. Among under 750,000 distinct CDR3 sequences listed, 40% to 55% were seen once. Sequencing used blood. This sequence was found in a man at least 80 years old in good health.

CDR3 DNA: TGCAGCGTGACTGGAGCGGGAGCCTACGAGCAGTACTTC. Residues: CSVTGAGAYEQYF. The rearrangement links TRBV29-1 to TRBJ2-7, with TRBD2 matching 8 bases. The CDR3 sequence is 13 residues long. From germline, CDR1 is SQVTM and CDR2 ANQGSEA. Trimming cost V 6 bases and J 2 bases; bases outside gene matches: 6.